These T cell receptor beta chains were read from a single sample in a study of CD8 T cells in Susac syndrome. TCRdb recomputed calls from the immunoSEQ multiplex PCR reads with MiXCR, one row per CDR3 protein. Among roughly 200,000 distinct CDR3 sequences listed, roughly 94% were seen once. Input material: CD4+ T cells from PBMCs. The receptor set was obtained from a human donor with Susac syndrome. CDR3s include the opening cysteine and the closing phenylalanine or tryptophan. The D gene is left open where the match is weak. Expanded clones get a size class; other rows say once, few or many, or leave the size out.

V: TRBV18
size: .
J: TRBJ1-2
D: .
CDR3: CASSGQRAGYTF
DNA: TGTGCCAGCTCAGGCCAGAGGGCTGGCTACACCTTC

V: TRBV29-1
size: .
J: TRBJ1-1
D: .
CDR3: CSVGKVLGGYTEAFF
DNA: TGCAGCGTTGGGAAAGTTCTGGGGGGATATACTGAAGCTTTCTTT

V: TRBV20-1
size: .
J: TRBJ2-7
D: .
CDR3: CSANPQGSYEQYF
DNA: TGCAGTGCTAACCCACAGGGCTCCTACGAGCAGTACTTC

V: TRBV11-2
size: .
J: TRBJ2-2
D: .
CDR3: CASSTGRVSGELFF
DNA: TGTGCCAGCAGTACAGGCAGGGTATCCGGGGAGCTGTTTTTT

V: TRBV7-2
size: .
J: TRBJ2-3
D: TRBD2
CDR3: CASSPRVAGHTDTQYF
DNA: TGTGCCAGCAGCCCCAGGGTAGCGGGACACACAGATACGCAGTATTTT

V: TRBV25-1
size: .
J: TRBJ2-7
D: .
CDR3: CASSNWNTYEQYF
DNA: TGTGCCAGCAGTAACTGGAACACCTACGAGCAGTACTTC

V: TRBV29-1
size: few
J: TRBJ2-7
D: TRBD1
CDR3: CSVEDRAGGSYEQYF
DNA: TGCAGCGTTGAAGATCGGGCAGGGGGCTCCTACGAGCAGTACTTC

V: TRBV6-1
size: .
J: TRBJ2-7
D: .
CDR3: CASTERPGAYEQYF
DNA: TGTGCCAGCACCGAAAGACCAGGAGCCTACGAGCAGTACTTC

V: TRBV3-1
size: .
J: TRBJ2-7
D: .
CDR3: CASSQASTGGSYEQYF
DNA: TGTGCCAGCAGCCAGGCCAGCACAGGCGGGTCCTACGAGCAGTACTTC

V: TRBV20-1
size: .
J: TRBJ1-1
D: .
CDR3: CSASGTTEAFF
DNA: TGCAGTGCTAGCGGGACCACTGAAGCTTTCTTT

V: TRBV14
size: .
J: TRBJ2-4
D: .
CDR3: CASSQSRGARIQYF
DNA: TGTGCCAGCAGCCAATCAAGGGGCGCTAGGATTCAGTACTTC

V: TRBV29-1
size: .
J: TRBJ1-1
D: .
CDR3: CSVGLRRTDTEAFF
DNA: TGCAGCGTGGGGCTACGACGGACGGACACTGAAGCTTTCTTT

V: TRBV7-2
size: .
J: TRBJ1-1
D: TRBD1
CDR3: CASSLGDRVTEAFF
DNA: TGTGCCAGCAGCTTAGGGGACAGGGTCACTGAAGCTTTCTTT

V: TRBV7-2
size: .
J: TRBJ2-1
D: TRBD2
CDR3: CASSWTSGSNEQFF
DNA: TGTGCCAGCAGCTGGACTAGCGGGAGCAATGAGCAGTTCTTC

V: TRBV19
size: .
J: TRBJ2-7
D: TRBD1
CDR3: CASSSLTGGGQYF
DNA: TGTGCCAGTAGTTCATTGACAGGGGGCGGGCAGTACTTC

V: TRBV27
size: .
J: TRBJ1-1
D: .
CDR3: CASSPPGALGAFF
DNA: TGTGCCAGCAGTCCCCCGGGGGCGCTGGGCGCTTTCTTT

V: TRBV12-3/TRBV12-4
size: .
J: TRBJ1-1
D: .
CDR3: CASSLHPDNTEAFF
DNA: TGTGCCAGCAGTTTGCATCCAGACAACACTGAAGCTTTCTTT

V: TRBV29-1
size: .
J: TRBJ2-1
D: TRBD1
CDR3: CSSQGANNEQFF
DNA: TGCAGCTCCCAGGGGGCAAACAATGAGCAGTTCTTC

V: TRBV29-1
size: .
J: TRBJ2-1
D: .
CDR3: CSVVRPYNEQFF
DNA: TGCAGCGTTGTAAGACCGTACAATGAGCAGTTCTTC

V: TRBV29-1
size: .
J: TRBJ2-3
D: TRBD2
CDR3: CSVDSLAGVTQYF
DNA: TGCAGCGTTGATAGCCTAGCGGGAGTTACGCAGTATTTT

V: TRBV12-3/TRBV12-4
size: .
J: TRBJ2-5
D: .
CDR3: CATSKAQETQYF
DNA: TGTGCCACCTCCAAAGCCCAAGAGACCCAGTACTTC

V: TRBV7-9
size: .
J: TRBJ2-3
D: .
CDR3: CASSLVEDTQYF
DNA: TGTGCCAGCAGCTTAGTGGAAGATACGCAGTATTTT

V: TRBV6-6
size: .
J: TRBJ2-5
D: TRBD1
CDR3: CASSYWTGGMRETQYF
DNA: TGTGCCAGCAGTTACTGGACAGGGGGGATGAGAGAGACCCAGTACTTC

V: TRBV20-1
size: .
J: TRBJ2-7
D: .
CDR3: CSASPRKTYEQYF
DNA: TGCAGTGCTAGCCCCAGGAAGACCTACGAGCAGTACTTC

V: TRBV19
size: .
J: TRBJ2-7
D: .
CDR3: CASSTPGLNSEQYF
DNA: TGTGCCAGTAGTACACCGGGACTCAACTCCGAGCAGTACTTC

V: TRBV12-3/TRBV12-4
size: .
J: TRBJ2-2
D: .
CDR3: CASSFELGVIGGELFF
DNA: TGTGCCAGCAGTTTTGAACTAGGGGTTATTGGCGGGGAGCTGTTTTTT

V: TRBV9
size: .
J: TRBJ1-2
D: .
CDR3: CASSDPTDYGYTF
DNA: TGTGCCAGCAGCGACCCCACGGACTATGGCTACACCTTC

V: TRBV28
size: .
J: TRBJ2-4
D: .
CDR3: CASSPWGAPAKNIQYF
DNA: TGTGCCAGCAGTCCCTGGGGGGCGCCGGCCAAAAACATTCAGTACTTC

V: TRBV2
size: .
J: TRBJ2-3
D: .
CDR3: CASSAGHQSTDTQYF
DNA: TGTGCCAGCAGTGCAGGACACCAGAGCACAGATACGCAGTATTTT

V: TRBV6-2/TRBV6-3
size: .
J: TRBJ2-7
D: .
CDR3: CASNPRTHSYEQYF
DNA: TGTGCCAGCAACCCCCGCACACACTCCTACGAGCAGTACTTC

V: TRBV7-9
size: .
J: TRBJ2-2
D: TRBD1
CDR3: CASSFPGQGYTGELFF
DNA: TGTGCCAGCAGCTTCCCGGGACAGGGATATACCGGGGAGCTGTTTTTT

V: TRBV7-9
size: .
J: TRBJ2-1
D: .
CDR3: CASSLSGFGSYNEQFF
DNA: TGTGCCAGCAGCTTATCCGGGTTCGGCTCCTACAATGAGCAGTTCTTC